Listed below are T cell receptor beta chains from one sample, sequenced in a study of Ad26.COV2.S vaccination and SARS-CoV-2 variants. Profiling relied on immunoSEQ multiplex PCR, and the TCRdb table lists in-frame clones only, not all of them. The data show about 400,000 clones, approximately 90% seen once. Sequenced here: peripheral blood, sampled in a trial of Ad26.COV2.S vaccine versus placebo. These receptors all stem from a person between 18 and 65 years old who received the Ad26.COV2.S COVID-19 vaccine or a placebo. CDR3s include the opening cysteine and the closing phenylalanine or tryptophan. D genes are given only for firm matches. Rows give clone size only sometimes, using once, few, many, or a class for an expanded clone.

>-|TRBD1|TRBV28|TRBJ1-4
TGTGCCAGCAGTGGGACAGAAACTAATGAAAAACTGTTTTTT
CASSGTETNEKLFF
>-|TRBD1|TRBV6-2/TRBV6-3|TRBJ2-5
TGTGCCAGCAGTTATGTGTTGGACAGGGTCGAGACCCAGTACTTC
CASSYVLDRVETQYF
>-|-|TRBV7-9|TRBJ2-5
TGTGCCAGCCGACAGGACAAGGAGACCCAGTACTTC
CASRQDKETQYF
>-|-|TRBV6-5|TRBJ1-2
TGTGCCAGCAGTTACTCTCGAGGTAACTATGGCTACACCTTC
CASSYSRGNYGYTF
>few|-|TRBV5-1|TRBJ1-2
TGCGCCAGCAGTTCCGACAATTTATATGGCTACACCTTC
CASSSDNLYGYTF
>-|-|TRBV30|TRBJ1-1
TGTGCCTGGAGGGAGGGGAACACTGAAGCTTTCTTT
CAWREGNTEAFF
>-|-|TRBV14|TRBJ1-5
TGTGCCAGCTATCCTCTGGAGGGGGGGACTTATCAGCCCCAGCATTTT
CASYPLEGGTYQPQHF
>-|TRBD2|TRBV3-1/TRBV3-2|TRBJ2-7
TGTGCCAGCAGCACCGGGACTAGAGGCGAGCAGTACTTC
CASSTGTRGEQYF
>-|TRBD2|TRBV6-2/TRBV6-3|TRBJ2-1
TGTGCCAGCAGTTATATCCGGGGGGGCAGTTACAATGAGCAGTTCTTC
CASSYIRGGSYNEQFF
>-|-|TRBV30|TRBJ1-5
TGTGCCTGGAGCGAACAGTCCAATCAGCCCCAGCATTTT
CAWSEQSNQPQHF
>-|-|TRBV10-3|TRBJ2-7
TGTGCCATCAGGGAGCCGGGACAATCCTACGAGCAGTACTTC
CAIREPGQSYEQYF
>-|-|TRBV7-2|TRBJ1-4
TGTGCCAGCAGCTTCGGCTCCGCGGGGGAAAAACTGTTTTTT
CASSFGSAGEKLFF
>-|-|TRBV3-1/TRBV3-2|TRBJ1-2
TGTGCCAGCAGCCAAGAGCGGCGGAGCTATGGCTACACCTTC
CASSQERRSYGYTF
>-|TRBD2|TRBV15|TRBJ2-7
TGTGCCACCAGCAGAGAGTGGGGAGGGGACGAGCAGTACTTC
CATSREWGGDEQYF
>-|-|TRBV19|TRBJ2-7
TGTGCCAGTAGCCCCGGGACCGCGGGCTACGAGCAGTACTTC
CASSPGTAGYEQYF
>-|-|TRBV7-8|TRBJ2-7
TGTGCCAGCAGCGCAGTGTACGAGCAGTACTTC
CASSAVYEQYF
>-|-|TRBV7-8|TRBJ2-7
TGTGCCAGCAGCTTAGTCGGGCTATGGGTGCAGTACTTC
CASSLVGLWVQYF
>once|TRBD1|TRBV5-1|TRBJ2-4
TGCGCCAGCAGCTCGTCGACAGGGGCCAAAAACATTCAGTACTTC
CASSSSTGAKNIQYF
>-|-|TRBV27|TRBJ1-1
TGTGCCAGCAGTTCGGGGTTACAAGCTTTCTTT
CASSSGLQAFF
>-|TRBD2|TRBV9|TRBJ2-3
TGTGCCAGCAGCGTAGCCAGCGGGGGCACAGATACGCAGTATTTT
CASSVASGGTDTQYF
>-|-|TRBV4-3|TRBJ2-2
TGCGCCAGCAGCCAAGATCTCGCCCCAGGGTGGGTGTCCGGGGAGCTGTTTTTT
CASSQDLAPGWVSGELFF
>-|-|TRBV9|TRBJ2-3
TGTGCCAGCAGCGTAGGCGGGTCTAGCACAGATACGCAGTATTTT
CASSVGGSSTDTQYF
>-|TRBD2|TRBV3-1/TRBV3-2|TRBJ2-2
TGTGCCAGCAGCCAGTACTCTAGCGGGGGGACCCTGGAGGGGGAGCTGTTTTTT
CASSQYSSGGTLEGELFF
>-|TRBD2|TRBV10-3|TRBJ2-1
TGTGCCATCACTCCGGGACTAGCGGCCTACAATGAGCAGTTCTTC
CAITPGLAAYNEQFF
>once|-|TRBV6-5|TRBJ2-2
TGTGCCAGCACAAAAGACGATCCTAACACCGGGGAGCTGTTTTTT
CASTKDDPNTGELFF
>-|-|TRBV30|TRBJ1-3
TGTGCCTGGAGTATCGGCTCTGGAAACACCATATATTTT
CAWSIGSGNTIYF
>-|TRBD1|TRBV7-2|TRBJ2-7
TGTGCCAGCAGCCCCACTGACAGGGTGAGCCTAACCTACGAGCAGTACTTC
CASSPTDRVSLTYEQYF
>-|-|TRBV5-4|TRBJ2-7
TGTGCCAGCAGCTTGGGGGATCAATCCTACGAGCAGTACTTC
CASSLGDQSYEQYF
>once|-|TRBV6-2/TRBV6-3|TRBJ2-2
TGTGCCAGCAGCCCCCGTGGGAGGGGGAGGTGGAACACCGGGGAGCTGTTTTTT
CASSPRGRGRWNTGELFF
>-|-|TRBV5-6|TRBJ1-6
TGTGCCAGCAGCTTTCGCGGGGGTTCCTATAATTCACCCCTCCACTTT
CASSFRGGSYNSPLHF
>-|TRBD2|TRBV28|TRBJ2-3
TGTGCCAGCAGTCTTCGGAGTAGCGGGGGAACAGATACGCAGTATTTT
CASSLRSSGGTDTQYF